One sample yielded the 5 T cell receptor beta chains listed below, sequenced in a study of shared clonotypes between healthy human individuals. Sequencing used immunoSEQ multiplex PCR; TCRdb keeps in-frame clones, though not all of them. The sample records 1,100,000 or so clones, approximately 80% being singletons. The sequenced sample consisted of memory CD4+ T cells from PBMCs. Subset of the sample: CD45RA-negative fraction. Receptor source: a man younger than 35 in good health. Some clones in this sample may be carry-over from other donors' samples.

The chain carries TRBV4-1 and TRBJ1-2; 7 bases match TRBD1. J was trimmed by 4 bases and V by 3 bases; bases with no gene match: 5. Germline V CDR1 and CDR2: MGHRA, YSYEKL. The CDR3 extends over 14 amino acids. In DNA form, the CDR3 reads TGCGCCAGCAGCCACACAGGGGAGGGCTATGGCTACACCTTC. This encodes CASSHTGEGYGYTF.

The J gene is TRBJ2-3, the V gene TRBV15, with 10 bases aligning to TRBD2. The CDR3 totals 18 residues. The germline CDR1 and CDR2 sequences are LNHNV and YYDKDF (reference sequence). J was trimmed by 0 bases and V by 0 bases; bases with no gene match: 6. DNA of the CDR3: TGTGCCACCAGCAGAGAGGCGGGACTAGCGACTAGCACAGATACGCAGTATTTT. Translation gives CATSREAGLATSTDTQYF. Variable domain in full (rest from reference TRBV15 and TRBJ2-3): DAMVIQNPRYQVTQFGKPVTLSCSQTLNHNVMYWYQQKSSQAPKLLFHYYDKDFNNEADTPDNFQSRRPNTSFCFLDIRSPGLGDTAMYLCATSREAGLATSTDTQYFGPGTRLTVL.

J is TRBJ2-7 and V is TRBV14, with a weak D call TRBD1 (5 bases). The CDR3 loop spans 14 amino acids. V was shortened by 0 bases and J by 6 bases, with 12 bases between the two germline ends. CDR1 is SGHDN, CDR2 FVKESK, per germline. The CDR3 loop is CASSQDFPGLEQYF. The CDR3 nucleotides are TGTGCCAGCAGCCAAGATTTCCCAGGGCTCGAGCAGTACTTC.

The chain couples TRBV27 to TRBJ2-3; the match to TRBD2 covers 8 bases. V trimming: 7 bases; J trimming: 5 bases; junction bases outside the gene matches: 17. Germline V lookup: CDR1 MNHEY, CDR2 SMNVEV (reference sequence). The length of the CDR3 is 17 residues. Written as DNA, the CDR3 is TGTGCCAGCATCACCAATAGGGCGGGGGGCTGGGGAGATACGCAGTATTTT. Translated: CASITNRAGGWGDTQYF.

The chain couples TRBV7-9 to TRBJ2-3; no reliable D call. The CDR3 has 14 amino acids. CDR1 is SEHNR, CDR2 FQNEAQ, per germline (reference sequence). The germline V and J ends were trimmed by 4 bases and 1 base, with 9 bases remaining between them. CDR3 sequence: CASSSGWGTDTQYF. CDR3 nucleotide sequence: TGTGCCAGCAGCTCTGGCTGGGGCACAGATACGCAGTATTTT.